This T cell receptor (beta chain) stems from a study of blood T cell repertoires in COVID-19. The overall study: Samples came from the United States, Italy and Spain, spanning acute and convalescent COVID-19. PBMCs, B-cell-depleted T cells, or T cells were the source of the cDNA or gDNA that made up the material.

This CDR3 contains 14 residues. V gave up 7 bases and J gave up 4 bases, with 16 bases separating them. Germline values: CDR1 SNHLY, CDR2 FYNNEI. In the original processing: Cell counts per sample came from amplifying reference gene primers. Assay: immunoSEQ multiplex PCR; the TCRdb copy retains only in-frame clones and omits some. V and J calls and clone size follow that table, whereas D and trimming were derived from the DNA. The sample lists about 280,000 clones; roughly 88% were seen once. The chain joins TRBV2 to TRBJ1-1, with D unresolved. The sequence came from a woman aged 65 to 85 with acute or convalescent COVID-19. Specimen: peripheral blood. CDR3 coding DNA: TGTGCCAGCACTACAAGCCGGGGAGTCACTGAAGCTTTCTTT. Its translation is CASTTSRGVTEAFF.